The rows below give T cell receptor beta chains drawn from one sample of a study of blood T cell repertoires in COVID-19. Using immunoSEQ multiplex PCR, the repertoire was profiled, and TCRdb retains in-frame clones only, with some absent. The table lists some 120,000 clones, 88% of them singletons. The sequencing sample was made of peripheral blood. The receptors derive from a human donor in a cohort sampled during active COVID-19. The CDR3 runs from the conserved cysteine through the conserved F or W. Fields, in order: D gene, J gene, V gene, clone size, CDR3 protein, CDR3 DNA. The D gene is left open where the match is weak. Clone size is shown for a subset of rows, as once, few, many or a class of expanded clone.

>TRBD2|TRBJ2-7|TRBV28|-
CASSLGTSGTYEQYF
TGTGCCAGCAGTTTGGGGACTAGCGGTACCTACGAGCAGTACTTC
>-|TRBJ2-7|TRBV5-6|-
CASSLGLEGYEQYF
TGTGCCAGCAGCTTGGGGCTGGAGGGCTACGAGCAGTACTTC
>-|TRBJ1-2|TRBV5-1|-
CASSPGDSYGYTF
TGCGCCAGCAGCCCGGGGGACTCCTATGGCTACACCTTC
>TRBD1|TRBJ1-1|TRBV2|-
CASSDYKSILSRGRTEAFF
TGTGCCAGCAGTGATTATAAATCGATTTTGAGCAGGGGGCGGACTGAAGCTTTCTTT
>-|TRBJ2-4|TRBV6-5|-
CASRRDTKNIQYF
TGTGCCAGCAGGAGGGACACTAAAAACATTCAGTACTTC
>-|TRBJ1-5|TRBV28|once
CATTTGNNQPQHF
TGTGCCACAACCACAGGGAACAATCAGCCCCAGCATTTT
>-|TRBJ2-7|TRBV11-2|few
CASSLRVAGLSSYEQYF
TGTGCCAGCAGCTTGAGGGTCGCAGGCTTGAGCTCCTACGAGCAGTACTTC
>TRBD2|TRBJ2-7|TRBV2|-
CASSYTIAGSSYEQYF
TGTGCCAGCAGTTATACCATAGCGGGCAGCTCCTACGAGCAGTACTTC
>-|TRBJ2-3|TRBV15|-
CATSTTSTRGYTDTQYF
TGTGCCACCAGCACAACGTCCACCAGGGGATACACAGATACGCAGTATTTT
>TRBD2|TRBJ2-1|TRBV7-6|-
CASSFTSGRASEQFF
TGTGCCAGCAGCTTCACTAGCGGGAGGGCCAGTGAGCAGTTCTTC
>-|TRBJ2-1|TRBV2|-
CASSRDRHNEQFF
TGTGCCAGCAGTCGAGACAGACACAATGAGCAGTTCTTC
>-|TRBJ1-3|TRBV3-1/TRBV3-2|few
CASSHIPQSSGNTIYF
TGTGCCAGCAGCCATATACCACAGAGCTCTGGAAACACCATATATTTT
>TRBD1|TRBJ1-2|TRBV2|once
CATTDQGASGYGYTF
TGTGCCACGACCGACCAGGGGGCTTCGGGCTATGGCTACACCTTC
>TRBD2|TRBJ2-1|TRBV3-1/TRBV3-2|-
CASSQDLSTSGNFNEQFF
TGTGCCAGCAGCCAAGATCTATCGACTAGCGGGAATTTTAATGAGCAGTTCTTC
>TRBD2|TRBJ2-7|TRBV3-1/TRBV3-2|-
CASSQALAGSSSYEQYF
TGTGCCAGCAGCCAAGCGTTAGCGGGGTCAAGCTCCTACGAGCAGTACTTC
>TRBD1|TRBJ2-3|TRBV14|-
CASRPRGTGRGTSTDTQYF
TGTGCCAGCAGGCCAAGAGGGACAGGGAGGGGAACTAGCACAGATACGCAGTATTTT
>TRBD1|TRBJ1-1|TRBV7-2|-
CASSLGTGAMNTEAFF
TGTGCCAGCAGCTTAGGGACAGGGGCCATGAACACTGAAGCTTTCTTT
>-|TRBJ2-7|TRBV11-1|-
CASSLGLGEQYF
TGTGCCAGCAGCTTAGGCCTAGGCGAGCAGTACTTC
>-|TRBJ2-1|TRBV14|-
CASSRRGNSYNEQFF
TGTGCCAGCAGCCGACGGGGGAACTCCTACAATGAGCAGTTCTTC
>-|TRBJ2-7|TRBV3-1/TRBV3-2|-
CASSRGGPSPYEQYF
TGTGCCAGCAGCCGGGGGGGGCCATCCCCCTACGAGCAGTACTTC
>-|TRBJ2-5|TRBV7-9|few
CASRRGSGQETQYF
TGTGCCAGCAGGAGGGGTAGCGGACAAGAGACCCAGTACTTC
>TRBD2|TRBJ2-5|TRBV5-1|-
CASSLRVAGGGETQYF
TGCGCCAGCAGCTTGAGAGTAGCGGGGGGAGGAGAGACCCAGTACTTC
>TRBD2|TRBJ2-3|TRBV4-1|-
CASSHPTSGGAGDTQYF
TGCGCCAGCAGCCACCCGACTAGCGGGGGGGCAGGTGATACGCAGTATTTT
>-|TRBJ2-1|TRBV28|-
CASSLVSGDSYNEQFF
TGTGCCAGCAGTTTGGTGTCGGGGGACTCCTACAATGAGCAGTTCTTC
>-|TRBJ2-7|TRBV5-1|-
CASSLVSSSYEQYF
TGCGCCAGCAGCTTGGTTAGCAGCTCCTACGAGCAGTACTTC
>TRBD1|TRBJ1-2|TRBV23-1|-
CASSQSRQGASYGYTF
TGCGCCAGCAGTCAATCGCGGCAGGGGGCTAGTTATGGCTACACCTTC
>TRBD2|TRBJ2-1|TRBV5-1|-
CASSPPLGTSSNEQFF
TGCGCCAGCAGCCCCCCGTTGGGGACTAGTAGCAATGAGCAGTTCTTC
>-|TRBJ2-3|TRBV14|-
CASSQVGRGPVGDTQYF
TGTGCCAGCAGCCAAGTGGGGCGGGGCCCCGTGGGAGATACGCAGTATTTT
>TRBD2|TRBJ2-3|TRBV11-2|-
CASSPPGLAGGSTDTQYF
TGTGCCAGCAGCCCTCCTGGACTAGCGGGGGGAAGCACAGATACGCAGTATTTT
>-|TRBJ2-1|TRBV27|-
CASINKGITDDYNEQFF
TGTGCCAGCATAAATAAGGGGATTACAGACGATTACAATGAGCAGTTCTTC
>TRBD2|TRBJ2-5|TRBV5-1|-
CASSLDVSGSEYF
TGCGCCAGCAGCTTAGACGTTAGCGGGAGCGAGTACTTC
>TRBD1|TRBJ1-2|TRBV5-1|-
CASSLARTGGETGGYTF
TGCGCCAGCAGCTTGGCCCGCACAGGGGGCGAAACGGGGGGCTACACCTTC
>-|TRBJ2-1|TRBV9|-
CASSGSSYNEQFF
TGTGCCAGCAGCGGGAGCTCCTACAATGAGCAGTTCTTC
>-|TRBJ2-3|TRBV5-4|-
CASSLGAWSTDTQYF
TGTGCCAGCAGCTTGGGGGCCTGGAGCACAGATACGCAGTATTTT
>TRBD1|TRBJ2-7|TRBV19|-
CASSPFRGSYEQYF
TGTGCCAGTAGTCCCTTCAGGGGGAGCTACGAGCAGTACTTC
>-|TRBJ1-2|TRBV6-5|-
CASSYMGKINYGYTF
TGTGCCAGCAGTTACATGGGCAAGATAAACTATGGCTACACCTTC
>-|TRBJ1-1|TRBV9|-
CASSSKGRATEAFF
TGTGCCAGCAGCTCTAAGGGCAGGGCCACTGAAGCTTTCTTT
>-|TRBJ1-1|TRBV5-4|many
CASSSRGYTEAFF
TGTGCCAGCAGCTCACGCGGCTACACTGAAGCTTTCTTT
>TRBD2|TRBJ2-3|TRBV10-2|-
CATRLAGGDTDTQYF
TGCGCCACTAGACTAGCGGGAGGGGACACAGATACGCAGTATTTT
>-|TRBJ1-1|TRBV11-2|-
CASSRTPRGTEAFF
TGTGCCAGCAGCCGGACCCCCCGAGGGACTGAAGCTTTCTTT